This TCR beta chain was obtained from a study of T cells after yellow fever vaccination. Notes on the study in general: Subsequent booster samples again held most clones from primary vaccination (96% CD4, roughly 88% CD8). Peak timing came faster in the weaker secondary response, day 5 versus 15. Researchers cautioned that FACS-sorted repertoires could harbor abundant clonotypes contaminating from the bulk population.

In making TCR cDNA, 5'RACE template switching added a universal primer site and UMIs to it. MiXCR, run by TCRdb on the 5' RACE reads, gives a single entry per CDR3 protein. The data show approximately 300,000 distinct CDR3 sequences, about 6.6% seen once. This clonotype appeared a few times. Its target is unknown. Germline V CDR1 and CDR2: MNHEY, SVGAGI. Trimming removed 4 bases at V and 9 bases at J, with 17 bases between. This CDR3 is built from 14 residues. This receptor was identified in a man aged 18 to 30 who received the YFV17D yellow fever vaccine. Specimen: PBMCs, collected more than 35 days after the first yellow fever vaccination. The rearrangement uses TRBV6-5 and TRBJ2-3; D remains unclear. CDR3 amino acids: CASSSSGSVWTQYF. The CDR3 coding sequence is TGTGCCAGCAGTTCCTCAGGTTCCGTCTGGACGCAGTATTTT.